The 20 T cell receptor beta chains in this list originate from one sample, sequenced in a study of cytomegalovirus exposure and HLA in healthy donors. PCR primers comprised 60 Vbeta and 13 Jbeta primers. The data were produced by immunoSEQ multiplex PCR, yet TCRdb's version contains in-frame clones alone and is incomplete. Of about 93,000 clones listed, more than 60% are singletons. Sequencing was performed on PBMCs. These receptors were taken from a boy between 10 and 17 years old in good health and CMV-seronegative.

This clone appeared a few times. This chain connects TRBV4-3 to TRBJ2-1; TRBD2 matches at 9 bases. The CDR3 runs to 15 residues. The germline V gene has CDR1 LGHNA and CDR2 YSLEER. Trimming at V came to 4 bases and at J to 9 bases, leaving 10 bases not matched to a gene. For the CDR3, the DNA is TGCGCCAGCAGCCCAGGGACTAGCCGCGCGGGTGAGCAGTTCTTC. This sequence encodes CASSPGTSRAGEQFF.

CDR3 sequence (DNA): TGTGCCAGCAGCGTGACCCTCGGGACAGGAAAACCCAGTGAGCAGTTCTTC. Its protein product is CASSVTLGTGKPSEQFF. The rearrangement links TRBV5-4 to TRBJ2-1; TRBD1 matches 8 bases. This CDR3 is built from 17 residues. After removal of 4 bases from V and 9 bases from J, the junction contained 18 bases not matched to a gene. Germline CDR1 is SGHNT and CDR2 is YYREEE (reference sequence).

In its sample, this clone was seen a few times. The chain links TRBV6-5 to TRBJ1-6; 7 bases align to TRBD1. J gave up 7 bases and V 6 bases, and 6 bases lay outside the gene matches. Germline CDR1 MNHEY, CDR2 SVGAGI. CDR3 length: 14 amino acids. The CDR3 DNA reads TGTGCCAGCAGGTACAGACAGGGAAATTCACCCCTCCACTTT. Translating gives CASRYRQGNSPLHF.

For the CDR3, the DNA is TGTGCCACCAGCAGAGAAGTAACAGCCTACGAGCAGTACTTC. Its protein product is CATSREVTAYEQYF. The chain couples TRBV15 to TRBJ2-7; no firm D call. CDR1 is LNHNV and CDR2 is YYDKDF in the germline V gene (reference sequence). The V end was cut by 0 bases, the J end by 2 bases, with 8 bases between. The CDR3 is 14 residues long. The full variable domain, completed using reference TRBV15 and TRBJ2-7, is DAMVIQNPRYQVTQFGKPVTLSCSQTLNHNVMYWYQQKSSQAPKLLFHYYDKDFNNEADTPDNFQSRRPNTSFCFLDIRSPGLGDTAMYLCATSREVTAYEQYFGPGTRLTVT.

The chain links TRBV4-3 to TRBJ1-4; D perhaps matches TRBD1 (5 bases). Germline CDR1 and CDR2: LGHNA and YSLEER. Trimming took off 0 bases at V and 6 bases at J, with 14 bases between the two ends. The length of the CDR3 is 16 residues. The CDR3 here is CASSQDPVTEDEKLFF. CDR3 in DNA: TGCGCCAGCAGCCAAGACCCCGTGACAGAGGATGAAAAACTGTTTTTT.

The rearrangement links TRBV6-1 to TRBJ1-2; 11 bases align to TRBD1. The V segment lost 2 bases and the J segment 8 bases; nucleotides outside the gene matches: 7. Germline V gene lookup returns CDR1 MNHNS and CDR2 SASEGT. There are 15 residues in the CDR3. CDR3 in amino acids: CASSEWEGQGDGYTF. In nucleotides, the CDR3 is TGTGCCAGCAGTGAATGGGAGGGACAGGGGGACGGCTACACCTTC.

This clone occurred once. The chain links TRBV30 to TRBJ2-7; tentatively, D is TRBD1 (5 bases). The CDR3 has 13 amino acids. The V gene lost 2 bases and the J gene lost 0 bases, with 8 bases spanning the gap. In germline, CDR1 is GTSNPN, CDR2 SVGIG (reference sequence). The CDR3 spells CAWSWGSSYEQYF. CDR3 coding DNA: TGTGCCTGGAGTTGGGGCAGCTCCTACGAGCAGTACTTC. Using reference TRBV30 and TRBJ2-7 for the parts outside the CDR3, the full variable domain is SQTIHQWPATLVQPVGSPLSLECTVEGTSNPNLYWYRQAAGRGLQLLFYSVGIGQISSEVPQNLSASRPQDRQFILSSKKLLLSDSGFYLCAWSWGSSYEQYFGPGTRLTVT.

The chain carries TRBV28 and TRBJ1-6; 9 nucleotides align to TRBD1. The trim removed 4 bases at V and 8 bases at J, leaving 6 bases unmatched. Germline V gene lookup returns CDR1 MDHEN and CDR2 SYDVKM. CDR3 length: 15 residues. The CDR3 bases are TGTGCCAGCAGTTCGGGAGGGGACAGGGATTCACCCCTCCACTTT. Its protein is CASSSGGDRDSPLHF.

The sample holds a few counts of this clone. V is TRBV15 and J is TRBJ2-7, with 7 bases lining up with TRBD1. Germline CDR1 LNHNV, CDR2 YYDKDF (reference sequence). J lost 2 bases, V lost 0 bases, and 4 bases had no gene match. This CDR3 contains 15 residues. The CDR3, as DNA: TGTGCCACCAGCAGAGAGACAGGGAGTCCCTACGAGCAGTACTTC. Encoded protein: CATSRETGSPYEQYF.

The chain couples TRBV6-6 to TRBJ2-5, with no clear D. CDR1 is MNHNY, CDR2 SVGAGI, per germline (reference sequence). The V end was cut by 2 bases, the J end by 3 bases, with 4 bases between. The CDR3 is made up of 12 amino acids. The CDR3 sequence is CASSYTEETQYF. CDR3 coding DNA: TGTGCCAGCAGTTACACAGAAGAGACCCAGTACTTC.

The chain employs TRBV29-1 and TRBJ2-7; TRBD2 might be the D (6 bases). Trimming shortened V by 6 bases and J by 3 bases, and 21 bases separated the two germline ends. The CDR3 has 15 residues. Germline assignment: CDR1 SQVTM and CDR2 ANQGSEA. CDR3 nucleotide sequence: TGCAGCGTGGGGGGAAGGGACGTGAGGGGCTACGAGCAGTACTTC. Translated, it gives CSVGGRDVRGYEQYF.

V is TRBV30 and J is TRBJ2-6; 7 nucleotides match TRBD2. With V trimmed by 8 bases and J by 0 bases, 1 base remained unmatched. Germline CDR1 reads GTSNPN; CDR2 reads SVGIG (reference sequence). The CDR3 contains 13 residues. In nucleotides, the CDR3 is TGTGCCGGGGGGGGCTCTGGGGCCAACGTCCTGACTTTC. Residues: CAGGGSGANVLTF.

This chain uses TRBV7-9 with TRBJ1-2, with D possibly being TRBD1 (6 bases). Germline CDR1 SEHNR, CDR2 FQNEAQ (reference sequence). The CDR3 sequence is 13 residues long. Trimming removed 3 bases at V and 6 bases at J, with 11 bases between. For the CDR3, the DNA is TGTGCCAGCAGCTTCACAGGGCCAGATGGCTACACCTTC. Its translation: CASSFTGPDGYTF.

The chain has TRBV2 and TRBJ2-3, with 12 nucleotides matching TRBD2. V lost 6 bases, J lost 0 bases, and 10 bases stayed unmatched. The CDR3 consists of 18 residues. From germline, CDR1 is SNHLY and CDR2 FYNNEI. The CDR3 loop is CASRSGTSGPTSTDTQYF. CDR3 DNA: TGTGCCAGCAGATCCGGGACTAGCGGGCCCACGAGCACAGATACGCAGTATTTT.

In this sample, this clone turned up a few times. The chain recombines TRBV5-1 with TRBJ2-1; 12 nucleotides line up with TRBD2. Germline CDR1 reads SGHRS; CDR2 reads YFSETQ. This CDR3 is 15 amino acids long. After removal of 4 bases from V and 8 bases from J, the junction contained 7 bases not matched to a gene. CDR3 nucleotides: TGCGCCAGCAGCAACGGACTAGCGGGGCTCGATGAGCAGTTCTTC. Translated, it gives CASSNGLAGLDEQFF.

This chain joins TRBV5-8 and TRBJ1-5; TRBD1 is a possible D gene (6 bases). Trimming pared 4 bases from V and 1 base from J, leaving 18 bases between. This CDR3 comprises 17 residues. Germline V gene lookup returns CDR1 SGHTS and CDR2 YDEGEE. The chain's CDR3 is CASSHRGGPSSNQPQHF. DNA of the CDR3: TGTGCCAGCAGCCATAGGGGGGGGCCCTCGAGCAATCAGCCCCAGCATTTT.

The V and J genes are TRBV4-1 and TRBJ1-2, with 9 nucleotides matching TRBD1. The trim removed 1 base at V and 3 bases at J, leaving 3 bases unmatched. Germline CDR1 reads MGHRA; CDR2 reads YSYEKL. This CDR3 is built from 15 residues. CDR3 coding DNA: TGCGCCAGCAGCCAAGGGACAGGGGAGTACTATGGCTACACCTTC. Protein: CASSQGTGEYYGYTF.

This chain links TRBV7-2 with TRBJ1-1; possibly TRBD1 for D (6 bases). The CDR3 runs to 14 residues. Germline CDR1 SGHTA, CDR2 FQGNSA. Trimming removed 5 bases from V and 4 bases from J, with 14 bases in between. DNA of the CDR3: TGTGCCAGCAGCAGCTGGGGGCCGAGCACTGAAGCTTTCTTT. Translation gives CASSSWGPSTEAFF.

This chain connects TRBV14 to TRBJ1-1; 9 bases map to TRBD1. The ends lost 4 bases at V and 3 bases at J; junction bases unmatched: 0. The CDR3 contains 13 residues. CDR1 is SGHDN and CDR2 is FVKESK in the germline V gene. The CDR3, as DNA: TGTGCCAGCAGCCGGGACAGGGACACTGAAGCTTTCTTT. Residues: CASSRDRDTEAFF.

The rearrangement uses TRBV19 and TRBJ1-1, with D hard to call. CDR3 length: 15 residues. The V end was cut by 3 bases, the J end by 1 base, with 12 bases between. The germline V gene encodes CDR1 LNHDA and CDR2 SQIVND (reference sequence). In DNA form, the CDR3 reads TGTGCCAGTAGTATTAATCCTGCCGGGAACACTGAAGCTTTCTTT. It is translated as CASSINPAGNTEAFF. The whole variable domain, remainder taken from reference TRBV19 and TRBJ1-1, is DGGITQSPKYLFRKEGQNVTLSCEQNLNHDAMYWYRQDPGQGLRLIYYSQIVNDFQKGDIAEGYSVSREKKESFPLTVTSAQKNPTAFYLCASSINPAGNTEAFFGQGTRLTVV.